This T cell receptor beta chain was observed in a study of cytomegalovirus exposure and HLA in healthy donors. PCR employed 60 Vbeta and 13 Jbeta primers. Produced via immunoSEQ multiplex PCR; TCRdb's table is partial and in-frame only. Among 130,000 to 150,000 clones listed, about 75% were seen once. The germline CDR1 and CDR2 sequences are SGHVS and FNYEAQ. There are 22 residues in the CDR3. V gave up 1 base and J gave up 0 bases; unmatched junction bases: 17. This clone has only a few counts. The receptor was derived from a man aged 60 to 69 in good health and CMV-seronegative. This chain connects TRBV7-6 to TRBJ1-5; TRBD1 matches 11 bases. Sequenced: PBMCs. CDR3 coding DNA: TGTGCCAGCAGCTTAGAAGCCCAGGGGGGGACAGGGGGTTTAGGTAGCAATCAGCCCCAGCATTTT. This codes for CASSLEAQGGTGGLGSNQPQHF.